This T cell receptor beta chain was recovered during a study of radiotherapy plus CTLA-4 blockade in lung cancer (dated by TCRdb to the late 2010s). A note on the overall study: Objective responses occurred in approximately 17% of enrolled patients, and approximately 34% achieved disease control. Summary of the overall study and its limitations: After treatment with radiotherapy and ipilimumab, TCR clones that came from tumors expanded in the peripheral blood. Early dynamic changes in blood T cell clones, together with increased serum interferon-beta after radiation, were reported as the strongest predictors of response.

In its sample, this clone was seen once. Its target antigen remains unknown. Base qualities are missing; no much larger clone stands one base away. The library was built by means of the immunoSEQ multiplex PCR assay. TCRdb limited this immuneACCESS table to in-frame rearrangements with V and J called. A share of clones is missing; checked studies link under half to unresolved V genes, and the rest is unexplained. This sample holds 65,000 to 95,000 clones; around 87% were observed only once. The ten biggest clones cover over 35% of the sample. V is pruned by 5 bases and J by 5 bases, leaving 8 bases of the junction without a gene match. The CDR3 runs 16 residues from the cysteine to the phenylalanine. The retained sequence is limited to the CDR3, 48 bases, with the frame set at the first base. For CDR1 and CDR2, the germline V gene (reference sequence) lists LNHDA and SQIVND. Focal radiation therapy combined with CTLA-4 blockade (ipilimumab) was tested in patients with chemo-refractory metastatic non-small-cell lung cancer.

The source of this sequence is a human donor with non-small cell lung cancer that progressed on radiotherapy plus ipilimumab. The sample was peripheral blood, taken from a patient treated with radiotherapy plus ipilimumab. The chain joins TRBV19 to TRBJ2-3; 12 nucleotides in the junction match TRBD2. This receptor carries the CDR3 CASSLPSGRAGDTQYF. The DNA reads TGTGCCAGTAGTCTCCCTAGCGGGAGGGCCGGAGATACGCAGTATTTT.